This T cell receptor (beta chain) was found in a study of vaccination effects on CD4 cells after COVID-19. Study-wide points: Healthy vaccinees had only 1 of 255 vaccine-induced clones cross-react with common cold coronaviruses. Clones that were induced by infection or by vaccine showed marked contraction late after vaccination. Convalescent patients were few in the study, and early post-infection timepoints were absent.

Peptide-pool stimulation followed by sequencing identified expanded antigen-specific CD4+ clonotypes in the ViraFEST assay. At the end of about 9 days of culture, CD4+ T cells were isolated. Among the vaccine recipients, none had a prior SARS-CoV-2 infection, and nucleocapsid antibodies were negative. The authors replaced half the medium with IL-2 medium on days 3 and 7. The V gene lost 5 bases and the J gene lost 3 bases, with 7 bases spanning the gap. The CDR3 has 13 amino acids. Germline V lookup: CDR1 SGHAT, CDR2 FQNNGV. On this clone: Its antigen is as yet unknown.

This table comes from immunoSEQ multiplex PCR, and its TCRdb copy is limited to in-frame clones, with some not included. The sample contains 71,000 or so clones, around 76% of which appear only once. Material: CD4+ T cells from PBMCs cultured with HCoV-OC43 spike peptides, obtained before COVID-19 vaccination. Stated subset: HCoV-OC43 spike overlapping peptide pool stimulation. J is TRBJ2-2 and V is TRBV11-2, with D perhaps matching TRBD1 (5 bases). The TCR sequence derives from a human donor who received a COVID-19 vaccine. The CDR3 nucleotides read TGTGCCAGCAGCCGACAGTACACCGGGGAGCTGTTTTTT. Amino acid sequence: CASSRQYTGELFF.